These 29 T cell receptor beta chains came from one sample sequenced in a study of T cell clonotyping in hematopoietic cell transplantation. The assay was immunoSEQ multiplex PCR, and TCRdb's table has in-frame clones only and misses some. The table includes around 10,000 clones, approximately 92% detected once. The sample's time point: recipient sample about 28 days before transplant, after cytoreduction. The sequences come from peripheral blood mononuclear cells, collected before stem cell transplant. The receptor source for this set is a woman in her forties with acute myeloid leukemia. Some clones in this sample may be carry-over from other donors' samples.

The chain carries TRBV19 and TRBJ2-3; tentative D call: TRBD1 (6 bases). This CDR3 contains 18 residues. The germline CDR1 and CDR2 sequences are LNHDA and SQIVND (reference sequence). V was cut by 0 bases and J by 0 bases, with 16 bases left in between. As DNA, the CDR3 is TGTGCCAGTAGTATAGATGGTGGGGACACTGAAAGCACAGATACGCAGTATTTT. Protein: CASSIDGGDTESTDTQYF.

This clone occurred once. The chain is built from TRBV18 and TRBJ2-7; the D is unclear. The CDR3 consists of 14 residues. The germline gives CDR1 KGHSH, CDR2 LQKENI. Trimming removed 5 bases at V and 4 bases at J, with 15 bases between. The CDR3 region is CASSSSNDPYEQYF. As DNA, the CDR3 is TGTGCCAGCTCATCCTCTAACGATCCTTACGAGCAGTACTTC.

J is TRBJ2-1 and V is TRBV10-3; 11 bases match TRBD2. The trim removed 4 bases at V and 6 bases at J, leaving 2 bases unmatched. The germline CDR1 and CDR2 sequences are ENHRY and SYGVKD. The CDR3 consists of 14 residues. The CDR3, as DNA: TGTGCCATCAGTGGAACTAGCGGGAGCAATGAGCAGTTCTTC. It yields the protein CAISGTSGSNEQFF.

This chain joins TRBV7-6 and TRBJ1-2, with 9 bases matching TRBD1. The V gene's germline CDR1 is SGHVS and CDR2 FNYEAQ. The junction had 7 bases not matched to a gene; V was cut back by 1 base and J by 7 bases. This CDR3 is 15 amino acids long. CDR3 residues: CASSLEETGGRGYTF. The DNA for the CDR3 is TGTGCCAGCAGCTTAGAGGAGACAGGGGGTCGTGGCTACACCTTC.

The chain employs TRBV4-1 and TRBJ2-7; possible D gene TRBD1, 6 bases. V shed 2 bases and J shed 4 bases, with 15 bases lying between them. Germline CDR1 is MGHRA and CDR2 is YSYEKL. CDR3 size: 15 residues. In DNA, the CDR3 is TGCGCCAGCAGCCAATTACCGGGACAAAAGTACGAGCAGTACTTC. Its protein product is CASSQLPGQKYEQYF.

This clone was seen more than once but under ten times. The V and J genes are TRBV4-1 and TRBJ1-1; D call uncertain. Germline lookup yields CDR1 MGHRA and CDR2 YSYEKL. V was clipped by 0 bases and J by 1 base, with 6 bases between them. The length of the CDR3 is 14 residues. The CDR3 DNA is TGCGCCAGCAGCCAAGAGGGAGGGAACACTGAAGCTTTCTTT. Its translation: CASSQEGGNTEAFF.

The V call is TRBV7-8, the J call TRBJ2-3, with 7 bases identical to TRBD2. V trimming: 4 bases; J trimming: 2 bases; junction bases outside the gene matches: 12. The CDR3 is 17 residues long. Germline V gene sequence: CDR1 SGHVS, CDR2 FQNEAQ. In nucleotides, the CDR3 is TGTGCCAGCAGCTCCCGGAAGGCTAGCGGCTTCACAGATACGCAGTATTTT. Translation gives CASSSRKASGFTDTQYF.

A few counts support this clone. V gene TRBV2 combines with J gene TRBJ1-2, with TRBD1 matching over 8 bases. Trimming took 8 bases from V and 3 from J; bases not matched to a gene: 8. Germline CDR1 and CDR2: SNHLY and FYNNEI. The CDR3 spans 14 residues. The CDR3 sequence is CASAPRGLYYGYTF. For the CDR3, the DNA is TGTGCCAGCGCACCCAGGGGGCTCTACTATGGCTACACCTTC.

This chain uses TRBV4-2 with TRBJ2-3; possible D gene TRBD2, 5 bases. CDR3 length: 17 residues. Trimming took off 3 bases at V and 1 base at J, with 17 bases between the two ends. Germline assignment: CDR1 LGHNA and CDR2 YNFKEQ. The CDR3 DNA reads TGTGCCAGCAGCCAGTCTTTAGTGGGAGTTCGCACAGATACGCAGTATTTT. As protein: CASSQSLVGVRTDTQYF.

This chain links TRBV30 with TRBJ2-3, with 7 positions matching TRBD2. Germline loops: CDR1 GTSNPN, CDR2 SVGIG (reference sequence). There are 14 residues in the CDR3. V lost 2 bases to trimming and J lost 6 bases; unmatched junction nucleotides: 8. CDR3 sequence reads: CAWSLLAAQDTQYF. The CDR3 coding sequence is TGTGCCTGGAGTTTGCTAGCGGCCCAGGATACGCAGTATTTT.

The chain employs TRBV7-7 and TRBJ2-5; D remains unclear. Deletions cut 0 bases from V and 2 bases from J, with 7 bases between. The germline gives CDR1 SSHAT, CDR2 FNYEAQ (reference sequence). This CDR3 spans 14 amino acids. CDR3: CASSLAPAQETQYF. CDR3 DNA: TGTGCCAGCAGCTTAGCGCCTGCTCAAGAGACCCAGTACTTC.

This rearrangement joins TRBV7-9 to TRBJ1-2, with D perhaps matching TRBD1 (5 bases). Trimming removed 0 bases at V and 4 bases at J, with 9 bases between. Germline lookup yields CDR1 SEHNR and CDR2 FQNEAQ (reference sequence). The length of the CDR3 is 14 residues. In DNA form, the CDR3 reads TGTGCCAGCAGCTTAGCAGGGGATCCCTATGGCTACACCTTC. Encoded protein: CASSLAGDPYGYTF.

The chain joins TRBV30 to TRBJ1-3; 8 bases agree with TRBD1. The CDR3 has 15 amino acids. The J segment lost 3 bases and the V segment lost 5 bases, leaving 9 bases of the junction unmatched. CDR1 and CDR2 from the germline V gene are GTSNPN and SVGIG (reference sequence). The CDR3 is CAWGLDREVGNTIYF. The DNA for the CDR3 is TGTGCCTGGGGTCTGGACAGGGAGGTTGGAAACACCATATATTTT.

This clone has a handful of counts. The DNA of the CDR3 is TGTGCCAGCAGTGGAGCACAGGGGGCTTACTACGAGCAGTACTTC. Protein product: CASSGAQGAYYEQYF. This rearrangement joins TRBV6-1 to TRBJ2-7, with 9 bases matching TRBD1. CDR1 and CDR2 (germline): MNHNS, SASEGT. The CDR3 is 15 amino acids. With V trimmed by 4 bases and J by 3 bases, 7 bases remained unmatched.

This chain connects TRBV5-1 to TRBJ2-7, with 10 bases aligning to TRBD1. Germline loops: CDR1 SGHRS, CDR2 YFSETQ. V gave up 4 bases and J gave up 5 bases; unmatched junction bases: 9. The CDR3 has 15 residues. Here the CDR3 reads CASSLAVTGGDEQYF. Written as DNA, the CDR3 is TGCGCCAGCAGCCTCGCAGTGACAGGGGGCGACGAGCAGTACTTC. Looking up the rest from reference TRBV5-1 and TRBJ2-7 gives the full variable domain: KAGVTQTPRYLIKTRGQQVTLSCSPISGHRSVSWYQQTPGQGLQFLFEYFSETQRNKGNFPGRFSGRQFSNSRSEMNVSTLELGDSALYLCASSLAVTGGDEQYFGPGTRLTVT.

The genes are TRBV4-3 and TRBJ2-5; TRBD2 matches 7 bases. V shed 3 bases, J shed 1 base, and the junction held 8 bases outside the gene matches. Germline V gene sequence: CDR1 LGHNA, CDR2 YSLEER. CDR3 size: 16 residues. The chain's CDR3 is CASSQGTSGVQETQYF. In DNA, the CDR3 is TGCGCCAGCAGCCAGGGTACAAGCGGGGTCCAAGAGACCCAGTACTTC.

This rearrangement joins TRBV28 to TRBJ1-4; 8 nucleotides line up with TRBD1. V shed 5 bases, J shed 8 bases, and the junction held 7 bases outside the gene matches. This CDR3 has 14 residues. Germline CDR1 is MDHEN and CDR2 is SYDVKM. This chain's CDR3 is CASSPPDRAEKLFF. The CDR3 nucleotides are TGTGCCAGCAGTCCCCCGGACAGGGCGGAAAAACTGTTTTTT.

The rearrangement joins TRBV10-3 to TRBJ2-5; 7 nucleotides line up with TRBD2. The assigned J gene may be wrong: the sequence end matches TRBJ2-7 better. CDR3 length: 14 amino acids. The germline V gene has CDR1 ENHRY and CDR2 SYGVKD. The CDR3 DNA sequence: TGTGCCACTACCCCTAGCGGTCTTTCCTACGAGCAGTACTTC. It is translated as CATTPSGLSYEQYF.

The J gene is TRBJ2-7, the V gene TRBV5-4, with D tentatively TRBD1 (5 bases). Germline lookup yields CDR1 SGHNT and CDR2 YYREEE (reference sequence). The length of the CDR3 is 14 residues. Trimming removed 4 bases at V and 1 base at J, with 12 bases between. DNA for the CDR3: TGTGCCAGCAGCCGCCAGGGTTTGTCCTACGAGCAGTACTTC. This codes for CASSRQGLSYEQYF.

The chain combines TRBV9 with TRBJ2-2; 7 bases are a match to TRBD2. The CDR3 is 18 residues long. J was trimmed by 3 bases and V by 4 bases; bases with no gene match: 15. Germline CDR1 SGDLS, CDR2 YYNGEE. CDR3 loop: CASSPHSGGLGDTGELFF. The DNA for the CDR3 is TGTGCCAGCAGCCCTCATTCGGGAGGCCTCGGGGACACCGGGGAGCTGTTTTTT.

The chain uses TRBV27 and TRBJ1-2; 10 nucleotides agree with TRBD1. CDR1 MNHEY and CDR2 SMNVEV come from the germline V gene (reference sequence). The junction had 6 bases not matched to a gene; V was cut back by 2 bases and J by 6 bases. The CDR3 is made up of 15 amino acids. The CDR3 region is CASSLSRGQGNGYTF. The CDR3, as DNA: TGTGCCAGCAGTTTAAGCCGGGGACAGGGGAATGGCTACACCTTC.

The count of this clone is one. This chain links TRBV19 with TRBJ2-7; unclear D gene. The CDR3 has 14 amino acids. Germline lookup yields CDR1 LNHDA and CDR2 SQIVND (reference sequence). Trimming took 5 bases from V and 4 from J, leaving 15 bases between them. The CDR3 DNA follows: TGTGCCAGTAGTGAGGCACGATCAAGTTACGAGCAGTACTTC. Amino acid sequence: CASSEARSSYEQYF.

The rearrangement links TRBV15 to TRBJ1-1, with D unresolved. Germline assignment: CDR1 LNHNV and CDR2 YYDKDF (reference sequence). The germline V and J ends were trimmed by 1 base and 1 base, with 7 bases remaining between them. The CDR3 totals 14 residues. CDR3 region: CATSRVIKNTEAFF. DNA for the CDR3: TGTGCCACCAGCAGAGTAATAAAGAACACTGAAGCTTTCTTT.

J is TRBJ2-7 and V is TRBV5-6; 9 nucleotides agree with TRBD1. Germline trimming cut 1 base from V and 2 bases from J; bases unmatched to any gene: 4. Per germline, CDR1 SGHDT and CDR2 YYEEEE. This CDR3 is 15 amino acids long. CDR3 loop: CASSLLTGGPYEQYF. For the CDR3, the DNA is TGTGCCAGCAGCTTGTTGACAGGGGGTCCCTACGAGCAGTACTTC.

J is TRBJ1-3 and V is TRBV30; 8 nucleotides match TRBD1. Germline V gene lookup returns CDR1 GTSNPN and CDR2 SVGIG (reference sequence). V shed 4 bases and J 4 bases; nucleotides not matched to a gene: 12. The CDR3 consists of 16 residues. The CDR3 spells CAWTTSLAGGGNTIYF. For the CDR3, the DNA is TGTGCCTGGACTACCTCATTAGCAGGGGGCGGAAACACCATATATTTT.

J is TRBJ1-4 and V is TRBV29-1, with D hard to call. Germline V CDR1 and CDR2: SQVTM, ANQGSEA. The CDR3 is 13 residues long. Trimming removed 6 bases from V and 7 bases from J, with 15 bases in between. The CDR3 coding sequence is TGCAGCGTGGTACTTACGGTGGGTGAAAAACTGTTTTTT. It yields the protein CSVVLTVGEKLFF.

The rearrangement joins TRBV29-1 to TRBJ1-1; perhaps TRBD1 as D (6 bases). The germline CDR1 and CDR2 sequences are SQVTM and ANQGSEA. The CDR3 contains 15 residues. Trimming removed 6 bases from V and 2 bases from J, with 19 bases in between. CDR3 DNA: TGCAGCGTCGCGGGCGGCAGGGGTGGTAACACTGAAGCTTTCTTT. This sequence encodes CSVAGGRGGNTEAFF.

The CDR3, as DNA: TGCGCCAGCAGCCAAGAACGAGTTGGACTATCCTACGAGCAGTACTTC. This gives the protein CASSQERVGLSYEQYF. The rearrangement uses TRBV4-1 and TRBJ2-7, with D tentatively TRBD2 (6 bases). V lost 0 bases and J 1 base, leaving 13 bases between the germline ends. CDR3 length: 16 residues. CDR1 and CDR2 (germline): MGHRA, YSYEKL.

V is TRBV5-1 and J is TRBJ2-3; a possible D gene is TRBD2 (5 bases). Per germline, CDR1 SGHRS and CDR2 YFSETQ. This CDR3 is built from 15 residues. V lost 1 base, J lost 0 bases, and 9 bases lay in between. The CDR3 DNA reads TGCGCCAGCAGCTTGAGTAGCGCAAGCACAGATACGCAGTATTTT. Translated: CASSLSSASTDTQYF.